The rows below give T cell receptor beta chains drawn from one sample of a study of siplizumab effects on memory and regulatory T cells. Repertoires were generated with immunoSEQ multiplex PCR, while TCRdb's copy carries only in-frame clones and drops some. The sample has some 100,000 clones; 90% to 95% are singletons. The sequenced material came from Tregs sorted from blood. The receptors shown here come from a human donor in good health. CDR3s include the opening cysteine and the closing phenylalanine or tryptophan. A D gene is named only where the DNA matches it firmly. Expanded clones get a size class; other rows say once, few or many, or leave the size out.

d_call,v_call,clone_size,j_call,cdr3_nt,cdr3_aa
TRBD1,TRBV5-1,NA,TRBJ1-1,TGCGCCAGCAGTCGTGGGACAGATTTTACGAACACTGAAGCTTTCTTT,CASSRGTDFTNTEAFF
NA,TRBV28,NA,TRBJ1-4,TGTGCCAGCAAGTACAGTAATAATGAAAAACTGTTTTTT,CASKYSNNEKLFF
TRBD2,TRBV27,NA,TRBJ2-5,TGTGCCAGCAGTTCCACACTGACTAGCGGGGGCCAAGAGACCCAGTACTTC,CASSSTLTSGGQETQYF
NA,TRBV15,NA,TRBJ2-7,TGTGCCACCAGCACACTCAGGACAGTTGCCGAGCAGTACTTC,CATSTLRTVAEQYF
NA,TRBV11-3,NA,TRBJ2-1,TGTGCCAGCAGCTTCGGCAGGGGGGCCTACAATGAGCAGTTCTTC,CASSFGRGAYNEQFF
NA,TRBV5-1,once,TRBJ2-1,TGCGCCAGCAGGGGGGTACCGGGGGACTCCTACAATGAGCAGTTCTTC,CASRGVPGDSYNEQFF
TRBD2,TRBV5-5,NA,TRBJ2-7,TGTGCCAGCAGCGGAACACCGGGACTAGCGGGCCTCTACGAGCAGTACTTC,CASSGTPGLAGLYEQYF
TRBD1,TRBV9,once,TRBJ1-1,TGTGCCAGCAGTCCCGACAGGGGGTTTGGTGACACTGAAGCTTTCTTT,CASSPDRGFGDTEAFF
NA,TRBV28,NA,TRBJ1-2,TGTGCCAGCAGTTTATTTGGAAATCCATCTGGCTACACCTTC,CASSLFGNPSGYTF
NA,TRBV5-1,once,TRBJ2-7,TGCGCCAGCAGCTTGGACGGAGGGCCACGAGAGCAGTACTTC,CASSLDGGPREQYF
NA,TRBV7-9,NA,TRBJ1-5,TGTGCCAGCAGCTTTACAGAGGGTCAGCCCCAGCATTTT,CASSFTEGQPQHF
NA,TRBV14,NA,TRBJ2-5,TGTGCCAGCAGCCAAGTCTTCAGGGGCCTGTTGGAGACCCAGTACTTC,CASSQVFRGLLETQYF
TRBD2,TRBV28,once,TRBJ2-1,TGTGCCAGCAGGCTGGGCGGGAGCTACAATGAGCAGTTCTTC,CASRLGGSYNEQFF
TRBD2,TRBV14,NA,TRBJ2-1,TGTGCCACCAGATATTCAGCGGGAGGGTACAATGAGCAGTTCTTC,CATRYSAGGYNEQFF
NA,TRBV18,NA,TRBJ2-7,TGTGCCAGCTCACCACCGGTCGGGGGCGCTGGTCTCTACGAGCAGTACTTC,CASSPPVGGAGLYEQYF
NA,TRBV28,NA,TRBJ1-5,TGTGCCAGCAGTTTTTATGGGGGCGAGCCCCAGCATTTT,CASSFYGGEPQHF
NA,TRBV5-1,NA,TRBJ2-7,TGCGCCAGCAGCCAAAACTCCTACGAGCAGTACTTC,CASSQNSYEQYF
NA,TRBV18,NA,TRBJ2-1,TGTGCCAGCTCACCCTCAGTTATCTCCTACAATGAGCAGTTCTTC,CASSPSVISYNEQFF
NA,TRBV30,once,TRBJ2-7,TGTGCCTGGGAAAGGCCCGATAGTTACGAGCAGTACTTC,CAWERPDSYEQYF
TRBD2,TRBV5-4,NA,TRBJ2-5,TGTGCCAGCAGCTTGGGGGGGACTAGCGGGAGGGGTCGGCAAGAGACCCAGTACTTC,CASSLGGTSGRGRQETQYF
TRBD2,TRBV6-5,NA,TRBJ2-1,TGTGCCAGCAGTTTAGCGGGAGTTTCTTACAATGAGCAGTTCTTC,CASSLAGVSYNEQFF
NA,TRBV14,NA,TRBJ2-5,TGTGCCAGCAGCCAAGGCAGAGTGTCGGGAGAGACCCAGTACTTC,CASSQGRVSGETQYF
NA,TRBV14,NA,TRBJ1-4,TGTGCCAGCAGCCACAGTGGGGGTACTAATGAAAAACTGTTTTTT,CASSHSGGTNEKLFF
NA,TRBV14,NA,TRBJ1-2,TGTGCCAGCAGCCAAGTTTCCGTGGGCGGCTACACCTTC,CASSQVSVGGYTF
NA,TRBV11-2,once,TRBJ2-7,TGTGCCAGCAGCCCAGACTCATTAGGCGCCTACGAGCAGTACTTC,CASSPDSLGAYEQYF
TRBD2,TRBV27,NA,TRBJ2-1,TGTGCCAGCAGTTTAGTCCTAGCGGGATCCTCCTACAATGAGCAGTTCTTC,CASSLVLAGSSYNEQFF
TRBD1,TRBV7-2,NA,TRBJ1-1,TGTGCCTCAGCTTATCTGGGACAGGGCACTGAAGCTTTCTTT,CASAYLGQGTEAFF
TRBD1,TRBV11-3,NA,TRBJ2-3,TGTGCCAGCAGCCCCGGACAGGATCTTGATACGCAGTATTTT,CASSPGQDLDTQYF
NA,TRBV28,NA,TRBJ1-4,TGTGCCAGCAGTTTAGGGGGGTGGAATGAAAAACTGTTTTTT,CASSLGGWNEKLFF
NA,TRBV4-1,NA,TRBJ1-5,TGCGCCAGCAGCCAAGGTTTGGACAGAGGGTATAGCAATCAGCCCCAGCATTTT,CASSQGLDRGYSNQPQHF
NA,TRBV5-4,NA,TRBJ1-3,TGTGCCAGCAGCCTTATATCGACAGGTATCTCTGGAAACACCATATATTTT,CASSLISTGISGNTIYF
NA,TRBV15,NA,TRBJ1-1,TGTGCCACGAGCACGGGCGCGAACACTGAAGCTTTCTTT,CATSTGANTEAFF
NA,TRBV19,NA,TRBJ2-4,TGTGCCAGTAGTCTGCCGGGACCTAGGGGCAAAAACATTCAGTACTTC,CASSLPGPRGKNIQYF
TRBD2,TRBV2,NA,TRBJ2-5,TGTGCCAGCAAGGATTGGCGGGGGGTACAGTACTTC,CASKDWRGVQYF
NA,TRBV28,NA,TRBJ1-5,TGTGCCAGCAGTCCCGACTATGGAGGGGTTAGCAATCAGCCCCAGCATTTT,CASSPDYGGVSNQPQHF
NA,TRBV7-9,NA,TRBJ2-1,TGTGCCAGCAGCTTGTCTGGGTACAATGAGCAGTTCTTC,CASSLSGYNEQFF
TRBD1,TRBV7-9,NA,TRBJ2-7,TGTGCCAGCAGCGAAACAGGGGGCTCCTACGAGCAGTACTTC,CASSETGGSYEQYF
NA,TRBV10-2,NA,TRBJ2-2,TGCGCCAGCAGATCAACAGGCTCCGGCAACGGGGAGCTGTTTTTT,CASRSTGSGNGELFF
NA,TRBV5-1,once,TRBJ2-1,TGCGCCAGCAGCTTGAATGTGGGGGGTAGTGAGCAGTTCTTC,CASSLNVGGSEQFF
TRBD1,TRBV9,NA,TRBJ2-6,TGTGCCAGCAGCCGGTGGAAGGGAAGGGGGCCCTCTGGGGCCAACGTCCTGACTTTC,CASSRWKGRGPSGANVLTF
TRBD2,TRBV6-1,NA,TRBJ2-2,TGTGCCAGCAGAATTAGCGGGAGACCCACCGGGGAGCTGTTTTTT,CASRISGRPTGELFF
NA,TRBV6-1,NA,TRBJ1-5,TGTGCCAGCAACCCATCTAGGGGGTTGGGGACCCAGCATTTT,CASNPSRGLGTQHF
NA,TRBV11-3,NA,TRBJ2-1,TGTGCCAGCAGCTTAGATAGCGAGAATGAGCAGTTCTTC,CASSLDSENEQFF
NA,TRBV5-1,once,TRBJ2-7,TGCGCCAGCAGCCGAGGGGGGGCGCAATCCTACGAGCAGTACTTC,CASSRGGAQSYEQYF
TRBD1,TRBV19,NA,TRBJ1-5,TGTGCCAGTAGTATAGCTTGGGACAGGGGGCTCGGCAATCAGCCCCAGCATTTT,CASSIAWDRGLGNQPQHF
NA,TRBV29-1,NA,TRBJ2-1,TGCAGCGTTGCCAGGGTGGCGGATGAGCAGTTCTTC,CSVARVADEQFF
NA,TRBV28,NA,TRBJ1-1,TGTGCCAGCAGCCCTGACAAACGATTTCCAATGAACACTGAAGCTTTCTTT,CASSPDKRFPMNTEAFF
NA,TRBV28,NA,TRBJ1-3,TGTGCCAGCAGTTCCACGGGGTTGGGACTGATCTCTGGAAACACCATATATTTT,CASSSTGLGLISGNTIYF
NA,TRBV7-2,once,TRBJ1-5,TGTGCCAGCAGCTCGCAACTGGAGACCGCCCAGCATTTT,CASSSQLETAQHF
TRBD1,TRBV27,NA,TRBJ2-1,TGTGCCAGCAGTGCCGGGACAGGGGGCTGGAATGAGCAGTTCTTC,CASSAGTGGWNEQFF
NA,TRBV5-1,NA,TRBJ1-2,TGCGCCAGCAGCTCGAACGGATTACAGGGAACGCACTACACCTTC,CASSSNGLQGTHYTF
NA,TRBV5-1,NA,TRBJ2-2,TGCGCCAGCAGCTTGGGTGTCAGGGGGAACACCGGGGAGCTGTTTTTT,CASSLGVRGNTGELFF
NA,TRBV11-3,NA,TRBJ2-1,TGTGCCAGCAGCTTAGATTGGGTAAATGAGCAGTTCTTC,CASSLDWVNEQFF
TRBD2,TRBV4-2,NA,TRBJ2-7,TGTGCCAGCAGCCAAGCAGCGGGAGTCCCCTACGAGCAGTACTTC,CASSQAAGVPYEQYF
NA,TRBV5-1,NA,TRBJ2-3,TGCGCCAGCAGCCCCTCTGGCCCAGATACGCAGTATTTT,CASSPSGPDTQYF